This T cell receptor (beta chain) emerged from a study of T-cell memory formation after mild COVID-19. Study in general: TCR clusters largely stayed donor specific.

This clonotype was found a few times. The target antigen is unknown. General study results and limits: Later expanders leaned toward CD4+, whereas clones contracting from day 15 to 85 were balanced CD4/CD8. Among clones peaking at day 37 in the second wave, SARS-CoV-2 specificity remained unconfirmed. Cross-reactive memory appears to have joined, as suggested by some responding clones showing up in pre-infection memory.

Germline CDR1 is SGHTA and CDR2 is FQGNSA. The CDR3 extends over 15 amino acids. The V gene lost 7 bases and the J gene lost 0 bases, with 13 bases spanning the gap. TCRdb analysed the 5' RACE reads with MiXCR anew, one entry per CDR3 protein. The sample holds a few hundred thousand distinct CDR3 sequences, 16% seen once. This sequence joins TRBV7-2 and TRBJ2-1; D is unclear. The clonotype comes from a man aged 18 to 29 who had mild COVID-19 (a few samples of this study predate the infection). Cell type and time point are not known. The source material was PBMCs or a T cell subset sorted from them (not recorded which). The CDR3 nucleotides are TGTGCCAGCACCAAGGTCTCGAGCTCCTACAATGAGCAGTTCTTC. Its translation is CASTKVSSSYNEQFF.